This T cell receptor (beta chain) was recovered during a study of control samples from healthy donors and cancer patients. This clone has more than one count but fewer than ten. The protocol was immunoSEQ multiplex PCR, while the TCRdb copy is restricted to in-frame clones and leaves out a portion. The sample lists about 100,000 clones; approximately 90% were seen once. The CDR3 contains 14 residues. Trimming took 3 bases from V and 0 from J, leaving 7 bases between them. CDR1 and CDR2 (germline): LNHDA, SQIVND (reference sequence). The chain links TRBV19 to TRBJ2-3; D is undetermined. This sequence was found in a man younger than 45 in good health. Sequencing was carried out using blood. The CDR3 DNA is TGTGCCAGTAGTATCAAGGCTAGCACAGATACGCAGTATTTT. Translated: CASSIKASTDTQYF.